A single sample is the source of the 15 T cell receptor beta chains below, sequenced in a study of spatial heterogeneity in lung cancer. Study outcomes and limitations: Counts that tracked tumor mutation counts were those of expanded intratumoral alpha and beta TCRs.

One entry per CDR3 protein results from TCRdb running MiXCR on the 5' RACE reads. The sample has about 9,800 distinct CDR3 sequences, around half seen once. These receptors have no identified antigens. The time point is: sample taken at primary tumor resection. This specimen was lung tumor tissue, taken at surgery. The receptor source for this set is a female donor with early-stage non-small cell lung cancer.

About this clonotype itself: Mismatch with germline at one junction end may stem from a read error. J is TRBJ2-5 and V is TRBV2, with D perhaps TRBD1 (5 bases). CDR1 and CDR2 (germline): SNHLY, FYNNEI. The CDR3 has 12 residues. CDR3 amino acids: CASIERGETQYF. In DNA form, the CDR3 reads TGTGCCAGCATTGAAAGGGGCGAGACCCAGTACTTC.

V and J are TRBV5-1 and TRBJ2-1, with D perhaps TRBD1 (5 bases). Trimming removed 7 bases at V and 6 bases at J, with 17 bases between. There are 14 residues in the CDR3. Looked up from germline, CDR1 is SGHRS and CDR2 is YFSETQ. For the CDR3, the DNA is TGCGCCAGCGCTGAAAACCTCCAGGGCAATGAGCAGTTCTTC. Protein: CASAENLQGNEQFF. Using reference TRBV5-1 and TRBJ2-1 for the parts outside the CDR3, the full variable domain is KAGVTQTPRYLIKTRGQQVTLSCSPISGHRSVSWYQQTPGQGLQFLFEYFSETQRNKGNFPGRFSGRQFSNSRSEMNVSTLELGDSALYLCASAENLQGNEQFFGPGTRLTVL.

This clonotype appeared a few times. The rearrangement uses TRBV28 and TRBJ1-2; the D is unclear. V dropped 6 bases and J dropped 4 bases, with 18 bases sitting between them. The V gene's germline CDR1 is MDHEN and CDR2 SYDVKM. This CDR3 has 15 residues. CDR3 amino acids: CASSHDTPRVYGYTF. CDR3 nucleotide sequence: TGTGCCAGCAGCCACGACACCCCTCGGGTCTATGGCTACACCTTC.

This clonotype has only a few counts. The chain carries TRBV7-3 and TRBJ1-1, with a tentative D call TRBD1 (5 bases). Germline V lookup: CDR1 SGHTA, CDR2 FQGTGA. Trimming took off 4 bases at V and 5 bases at J, with 14 bases between the two ends. This CDR3 contains 14 residues. The CDR3 sequence is CASSSRGLTTEAFF. CDR3 in DNA: TGTGCCAGCAGCTCCCGGGGCTTGACGACTGAAGCTTTCTTT.

The V call is TRBV5-6, the J call TRBJ1-2, with no clear D. Germline-derived CDR1 and CDR2 are SGHDT and YYEEEE. The CDR3 is made up of 14 amino acids. The V gene lost 0 bases and the J gene lost 8 bases, with 14 bases spanning the gap. The CDR3 DNA is TGTGCCAGCAGCTTGGAGGCAGGCAAAGGAGGCTACACCTTC. This translates into CASSLEAGKGGYTF.

J is TRBJ2-1 and V is TRBV4-1, with 13 bases that match TRBD2. The germline gives CDR1 MGHRA, CDR2 YSYEKL. V shed 3 bases, J shed 6 bases, and the junction held 2 bases outside the gene matches. The CDR3 extends over 15 amino acids. The CDR3 protein is CASSQTSGRINEQFF. In nucleotides, the CDR3 is TGCGCCAGCAGCCAGACTAGCGGGAGGATCAATGAGCAGTTCTTC.

The V call is TRBV12-3 or TRBV12-4, the J call TRBJ1-2; tentatively, D is TRBD1 (6 bases). This CDR3 is built from 12 residues. Deletions cut 3 bases from V and 7 bases from J, with 9 bases between. CDR3 amino acids: CASSLGAPGYTF. CDR3 coding DNA: TGTGCCAGCAGTTTGGGGGCGCCTGGCTACACCTTC.

The CDR3 nucleotides read TGTGCCAGCAGTTTGTCGACAGCCTTTATGAACACTGAAGCTTTCTTT. It is translated as CASSLSTAFMNTEAFF. The chain combines TRBV27 with TRBJ1-1, with D perhaps TRBD1 (5 bases). Trimming left V 3 bases short and J 0 bases short, with 14 bases between. Looked up from germline, CDR1 is MNHEY and CDR2 is SMNVEV (reference sequence). CDR3 length: 16 residues.

The CDR3 bases are TGTGCCAGCAGTTTAACAGGGGGAGTCTATGGCTACACCTTC. It specifies CASSLTGGVYGYTF. The chain combines TRBV12-3 or TRBV12-4 with TRBJ1-2; 8 nucleotides align to TRBD1. The CDR3 has 14 residues. J gave up 4 bases and V 2 bases, and 3 bases lay outside the gene matches.

The gene calls are TRBV7-9 and TRBJ1-2, with D uncertain. This CDR3 contains 13 residues. Germline values: CDR1 SEHNR, CDR2 FQNEAQ (reference sequence). V was trimmed by 1 base and J by 5 bases, leaving 8 bases between them. In DNA, the CDR3 is TGTGCCAGCAGCTTAGAGGCGGGGTATGGCTACACCTTC. Translation: CASSLEAGYGYTF.

The rearrangement uses TRBV12-3 or TRBV12-4 and TRBJ1-2; no firm D call. V lost 3 bases and J lost 2, with 13 bases in between. This CDR3 has 15 amino acids. The CDR3 sequence is CASSLPRTRNYGYTF. CDR3 in DNA: TGTGCCAGCAGTTTGCCACGGACCAGGAACTATGGCTACACCTTC.

This clonotype is medium-sized. V is TRBV12-3 or TRBV12-4 and J is TRBJ2-1, with 7 bases that match TRBD2. After removal of 7 bases from V and 10 bases from J, the junction contained 10 bases not matched to a gene. The CDR3 has 13 residues. This CDR3 is CASTLVGGVEQFF. In DNA, the CDR3 is TGTGCCAGCACCCTCGTGGGAGGGGTCGAGCAGTTCTTC.

The rearrangement links TRBV7-2 to TRBJ2-2, with D possibly matching TRBD2 (5 bases). The CDR3 spans 14 residues. CDR1 and CDR2 from the germline V gene are SGHTA and FQGNSA. Trimming left V 6 bases short and J 4 bases short, with 12 bases between. This CDR3 is CASRLDGSTGELFF. The CDR3 nucleotides read TGTGCCAGCAGACTAGACGGTAGCACCGGGGAGCTGTTTTTT.

The chain is built from TRBV20-1 and TRBJ2-1; TRBD2 matches at 10 bases. Germline V gives CDR1 DFQATT, CDR2 SNEGSKA (reference sequence). Trimming took 1 base from V and 4 from J; bases not matched to a gene: 1. This CDR3 is 14 amino acids long. The CDR3 here is CSARGTSGYNEQFF. CDR3 bases: TGCAGTGCTAGAGGGACTAGCGGTTACAATGAGCAGTTCTTC.

Only one count was recorded for this clonotype. The gene calls are TRBV15 and TRBJ2-3, with no clear D. Germline loops: CDR1 LNHNV, CDR2 YYDKDF (reference sequence). V was shortened by 3 bases and J by 4 bases, with 8 bases between the two germline ends. This CDR3 region has 13 residues. For the CDR3, the DNA is TGTGCCACCAGCAGGATGACCCCAGATACGCAGTATTTT. Translation: CATSRMTPDTQYF.